This T cell receptor beta chain comes out of a study of shared clonotypes between healthy human individuals. V gave up 1 base and J gave up 1 base; unmatched junction bases: 10. The germline V gene has CDR1 SGHAT and CDR2 FQNNGV. CDR3 size: 19 residues. Profiled with immunoSEQ multiplex PCR; TCRdb holds only in-frame clones, not every one. The data show about 490,000 clones, around four fifths seen once. Sequenced: PBMCs. The chain is built from TRBV11-2 and TRBJ2-5; 12 bases agree with TRBD2. The receptor was derived from a woman between 35 and 50 years old in good health. Some clones in this sample may be carry-over from other donors' samples. The CDR3 spells CASSLGGRTSGVVQETQYF. For the CDR3, the DNA is TGTGCCAGCAGCTTAGGTGGGCGGACTAGCGGGGTTGTCCAAGAGACCCAGTACTTC.